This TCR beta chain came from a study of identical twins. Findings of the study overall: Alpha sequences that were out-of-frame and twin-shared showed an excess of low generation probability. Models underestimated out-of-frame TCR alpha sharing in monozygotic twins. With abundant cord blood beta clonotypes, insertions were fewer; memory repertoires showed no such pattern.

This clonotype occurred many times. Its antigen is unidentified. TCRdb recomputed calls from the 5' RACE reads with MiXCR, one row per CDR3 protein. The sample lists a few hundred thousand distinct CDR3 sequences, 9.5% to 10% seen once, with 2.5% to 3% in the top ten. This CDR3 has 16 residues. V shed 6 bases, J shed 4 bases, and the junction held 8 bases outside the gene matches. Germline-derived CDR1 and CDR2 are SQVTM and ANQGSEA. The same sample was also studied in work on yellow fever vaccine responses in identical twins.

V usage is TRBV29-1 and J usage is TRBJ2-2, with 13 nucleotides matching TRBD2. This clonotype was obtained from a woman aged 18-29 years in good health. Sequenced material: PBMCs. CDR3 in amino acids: CSVKGLAGSITGELFF. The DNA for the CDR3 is TGCAGCGTCAAGGGACTAGCGGGGTCTATCACCGGGGAGCTGTTTTTT.